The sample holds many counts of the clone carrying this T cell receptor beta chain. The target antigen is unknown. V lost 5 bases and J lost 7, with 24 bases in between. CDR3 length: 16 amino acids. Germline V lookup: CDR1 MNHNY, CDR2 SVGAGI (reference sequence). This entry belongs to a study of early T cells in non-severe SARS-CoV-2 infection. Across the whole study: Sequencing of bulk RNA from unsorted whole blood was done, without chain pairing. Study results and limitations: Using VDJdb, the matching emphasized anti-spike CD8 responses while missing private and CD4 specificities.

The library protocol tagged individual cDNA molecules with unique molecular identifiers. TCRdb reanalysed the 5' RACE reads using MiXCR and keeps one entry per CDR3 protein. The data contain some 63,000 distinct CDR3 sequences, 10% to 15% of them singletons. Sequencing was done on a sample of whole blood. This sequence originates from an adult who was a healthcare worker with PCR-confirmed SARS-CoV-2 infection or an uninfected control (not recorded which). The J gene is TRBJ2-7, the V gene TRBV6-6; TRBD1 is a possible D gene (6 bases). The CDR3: CASSPRGGTGSGEQYF. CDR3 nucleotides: TGTGCCAGCAGTCCCCGTGGGGGTACAGGGTCGGGTGAGCAGTACTTC.